Sequencing of this T cell receptor (beta chain) was carried out in a study of CD8+ T cells in alopecia areata. Indicated treatment: oral pan-JAK inhibitor, 5-10 mg twice daily. As the sequencing template, cDNA was produced by extracting RNA and reverse transcribing it. Produced via immunoSEQ multiplex PCR; TCRdb's table is partial and in-frame only. This table has under 150,000 clones, roughly 80% appearing once. The sample in question was CD8+ T cells sorted from blood, obtained at week 4, from a patient treated with tofacitinib. This receptor was identified in a human donor with alopecia areata.

The CDR3 region is CAISGPASGDTQYF. The CDR3 DNA is TGTGCCATCAGTGGGCCCGCGTCCGGAGATACGCAGTATTTT. The J gene is TRBJ2-3, the V gene TRBV10-3; D remains unclear. Trimming left V 4 bases short and J 5 bases short, with 13 bases between. The CDR3 runs 14 residues. Germline V gene sequence: CDR1 ENHRY, CDR2 SYGVKD.